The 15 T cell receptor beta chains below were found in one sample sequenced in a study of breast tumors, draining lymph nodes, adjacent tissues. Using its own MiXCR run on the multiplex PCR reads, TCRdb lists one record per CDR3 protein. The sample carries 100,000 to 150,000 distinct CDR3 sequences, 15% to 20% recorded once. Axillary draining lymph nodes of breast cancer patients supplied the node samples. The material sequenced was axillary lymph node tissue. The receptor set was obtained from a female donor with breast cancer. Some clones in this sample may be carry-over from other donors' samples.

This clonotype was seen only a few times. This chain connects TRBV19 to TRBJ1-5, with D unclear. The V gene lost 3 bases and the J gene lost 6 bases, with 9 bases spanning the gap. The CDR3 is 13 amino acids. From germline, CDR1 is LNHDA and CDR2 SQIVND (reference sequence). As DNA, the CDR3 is TGTGCCAGTAGTATGTCAGTCGGTCAGCCCCAGCATTTT. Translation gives CASSMSVGQPQHF.

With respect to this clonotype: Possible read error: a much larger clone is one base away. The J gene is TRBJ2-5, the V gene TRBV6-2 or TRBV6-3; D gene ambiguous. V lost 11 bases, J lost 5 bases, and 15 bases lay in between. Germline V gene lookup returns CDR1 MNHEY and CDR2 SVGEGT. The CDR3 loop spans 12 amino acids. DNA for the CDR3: TGTGCCGGCAATGTAGCTTATGAGACCCAGTACTTC. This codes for CAGNVAYETQYF.

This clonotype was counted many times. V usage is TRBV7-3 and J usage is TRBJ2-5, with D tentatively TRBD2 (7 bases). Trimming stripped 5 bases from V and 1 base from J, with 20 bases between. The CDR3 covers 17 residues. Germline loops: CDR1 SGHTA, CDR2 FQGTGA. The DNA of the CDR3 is TGTGCCAGCAGCCCACGTCCACGGGGGGCTATCCAAGAGACCCAGTACTTC. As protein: CASSPRPRGAIQETQYF. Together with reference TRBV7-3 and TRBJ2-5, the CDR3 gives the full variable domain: GAGVSQTPSNKVTEKGKYVELRCDPISGHTALYWYRQSLGQGPEFLIYFQGTGAADDSGLPNDRFFAVRPEGSVSTLKIQRTERGDSAVYLCASSPRPRGAIQETQYFGPGTRLLVL.

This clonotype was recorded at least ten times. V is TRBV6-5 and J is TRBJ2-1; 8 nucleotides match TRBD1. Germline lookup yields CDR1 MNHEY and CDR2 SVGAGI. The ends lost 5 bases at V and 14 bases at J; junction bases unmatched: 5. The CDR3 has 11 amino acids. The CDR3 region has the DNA TGTGCCAGCAGTCAAGGACAGGGAAAGTTCTTC. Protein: CASSQGQGKFF.

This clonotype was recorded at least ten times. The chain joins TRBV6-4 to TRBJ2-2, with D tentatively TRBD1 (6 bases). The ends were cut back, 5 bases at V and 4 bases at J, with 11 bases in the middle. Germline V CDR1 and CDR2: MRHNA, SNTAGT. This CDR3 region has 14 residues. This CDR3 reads CASSSTGSTGELFF. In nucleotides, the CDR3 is TGTGCCAGCAGTTCCACAGGGAGCACCGGGGAGCTGTTTTTT.

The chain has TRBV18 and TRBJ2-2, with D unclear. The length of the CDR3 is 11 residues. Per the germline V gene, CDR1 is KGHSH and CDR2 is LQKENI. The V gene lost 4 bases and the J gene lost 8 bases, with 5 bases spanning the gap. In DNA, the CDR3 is TGTGCCAGCTCACAAGGTGGGGAGCTGTTTTTT. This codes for CASSQGGELFF.

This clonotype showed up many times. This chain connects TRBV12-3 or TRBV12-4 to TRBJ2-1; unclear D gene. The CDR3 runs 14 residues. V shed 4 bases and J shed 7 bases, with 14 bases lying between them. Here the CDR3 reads CASSYRVLRNEQFF. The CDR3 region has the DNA TGTGCCAGCAGTTATAGGGTTTTGCGGAATGAGCAGTTCTTC.

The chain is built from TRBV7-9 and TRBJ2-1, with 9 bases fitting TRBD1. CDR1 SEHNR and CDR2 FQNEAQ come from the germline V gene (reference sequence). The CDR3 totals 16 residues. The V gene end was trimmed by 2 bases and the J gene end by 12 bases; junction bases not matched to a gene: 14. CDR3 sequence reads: CASSLPRDRAPSGQFF. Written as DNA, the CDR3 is TGTGCCAGCAGCTTACCTAGGGACAGGGCGCCCAGTGGGCAGTTCTTC.

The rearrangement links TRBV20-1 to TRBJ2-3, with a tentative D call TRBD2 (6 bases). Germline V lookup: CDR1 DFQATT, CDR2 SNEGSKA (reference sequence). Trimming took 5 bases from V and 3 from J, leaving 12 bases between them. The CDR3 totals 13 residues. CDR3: CSALAEGTDTQYF. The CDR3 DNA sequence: TGCAGTGCTTTAGCGGAGGGTACAGATACGCAGTATTTT.

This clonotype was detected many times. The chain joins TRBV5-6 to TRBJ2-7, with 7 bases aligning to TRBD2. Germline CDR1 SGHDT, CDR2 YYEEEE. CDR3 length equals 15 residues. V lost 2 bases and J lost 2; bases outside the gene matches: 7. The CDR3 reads CASSLAGYDTYEQYF. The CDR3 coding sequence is TGTGCCAGCAGCTTAGCGGGATACGATACCTACGAGCAGTACTTC.

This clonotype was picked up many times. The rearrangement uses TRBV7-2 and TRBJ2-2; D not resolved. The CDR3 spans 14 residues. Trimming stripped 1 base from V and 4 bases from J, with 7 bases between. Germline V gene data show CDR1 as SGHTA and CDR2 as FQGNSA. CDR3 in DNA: TGTGCCAGCAGCTTAGTTCGGTTCACCGGGGAGCTGTTTTTT. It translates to CASSLVRFTGELFF.

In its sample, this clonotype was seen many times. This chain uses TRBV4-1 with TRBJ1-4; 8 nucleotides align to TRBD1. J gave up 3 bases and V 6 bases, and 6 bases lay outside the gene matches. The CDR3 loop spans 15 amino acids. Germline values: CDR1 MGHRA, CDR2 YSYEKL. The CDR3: CASSPPRGPNEKLFF. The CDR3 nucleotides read TGCGCCAGCAGTCCTCCCAGGGGGCCTAATGAAAAACTGTTTTTT.

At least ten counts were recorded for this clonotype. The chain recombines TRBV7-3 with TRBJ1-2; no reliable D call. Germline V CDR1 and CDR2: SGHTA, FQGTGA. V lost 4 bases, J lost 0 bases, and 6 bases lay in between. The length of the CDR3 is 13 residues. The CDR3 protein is CASSSDANYGYTF. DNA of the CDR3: TGTGCCAGCAGCTCGGACGCTAACTATGGCTACACCTTC. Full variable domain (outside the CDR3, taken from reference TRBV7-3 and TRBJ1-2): GAGVSQTPSNKVTEKGKYVELRCDPISGHTALYWYRQSLGQGPEFLIYFQGTGAADDSGLPNDRFFAVRPEGSVSTLKIQRTERGDSAVYLCASSSDANYGYTFGSGTRLTVV.

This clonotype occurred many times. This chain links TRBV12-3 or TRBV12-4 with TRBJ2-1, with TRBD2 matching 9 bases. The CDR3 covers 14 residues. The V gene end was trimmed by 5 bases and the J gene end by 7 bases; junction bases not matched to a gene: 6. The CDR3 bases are TGTGCCAGCAGTCGGGGGACTAGCCGAAATGAGCAGTTCTTC. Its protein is CASSRGTSRNEQFF.

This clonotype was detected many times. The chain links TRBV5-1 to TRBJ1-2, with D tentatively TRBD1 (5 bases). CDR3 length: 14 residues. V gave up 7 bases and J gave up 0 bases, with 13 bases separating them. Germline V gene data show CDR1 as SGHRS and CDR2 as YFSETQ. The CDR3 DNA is TGCGCCAGCCGCCTCCCGACAGCTAACTATGGCTACACCTTC. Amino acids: CASRLPTANYGYTF. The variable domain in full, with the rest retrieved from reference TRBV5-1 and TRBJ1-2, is KAGVTQTPRYLIKTRGQQVTLSCSPISGHRSVSWYQQTPGQGLQFLFEYFSETQRNKGNFPGRFSGRQFSNSRSEMNVSTLELGDSALYLCASRLPTANYGYTFGSGTRLTVV.